What follows are 18 T cell receptor beta chains derived from one specimen sequenced in a study of patients and donors after allogeneic stem cell transplantation. One entry per CDR3 protein results from TCRdb running MiXCR on the RT-PCR reads. The data contain over 200,000 distinct CDR3 sequences, more than 35% of them singletons. Sequenced input: blood, either unsorted or a sorted T cell fraction (not recorded which). These receptors were taken from a human donor who was either an allogeneic HSCT recipient or a stem cell or donor lymphocyte infusion donor (not recorded which). It is not recorded whose cells these are; they may come from a transplant donor.

This clonotype was detected only a few times. This chain joins TRBV11-2 and TRBJ1-2, with D maybe TRBD1 (5 bases). This CDR3 has 14 amino acids. Trimming took 6 bases from V and 4 from J, leaving 15 bases between them. Germline V gene sequence: CDR1 SGHAT, CDR2 FQNNGV. In DNA, the CDR3 is TGTGCCAGCAGAAAGACGACAGACTTCTATGGCTACACCTTC. Translation gives CASRKTTDFYGYTF.

This chain connects TRBV28 to TRBJ2-3; D is undetermined. Deletions cut 4 bases from V and 4 bases from J, with 15 bases between. This CDR3 has 15 amino acids. Germline CDR1 MDHEN, CDR2 SYDVKM. CDR3 DNA sequence: TGTGCCAGCAGTTCCCACAACGGCCCACCAGATACGCAGTATTTT. Protein: CASSSHNGPPDTQYF.

A note on this clonotype: At one of its ends the junction is not consistent with the germline gene, which may arise from a read error. The rearrangement joins TRBV5-1 to TRBJ2-7, with D perhaps given as TRBD1 or TRBD2 (5 bases each). This CDR3 contains 16 residues. The germline CDR1 and CDR2 sequences are SGHRS and YFSETQ. CDR3 sequence (DNA): TGCGCCAGCAGCCCTCTTTCCGGGACGCAGTCCTATGAGCAGTACTTC. This translates into CASSPLSGTQSYEQYF.

This clonotype has just a few counts. The V gene is TRBV4-1, the J gene TRBJ1-1; D unclear. The germline V and J ends were trimmed by 3 bases and 4 bases, with 12 bases remaining between them. The CDR3 totals 14 residues. Germline assignment: CDR1 MGHRA and CDR2 YSYEKL. The DNA for the CDR3 is TGCGCCAGCAGCCAGGATCCGGGGAGCACTGAAGCTTTCTTT. Protein product: CASSQDPGSTEAFF.

V and J are TRBV5-1 and TRBJ1-1, with D possibly being TRBD1 (5 bases). The CDR3 totals 15 residues. V was clipped by 0 bases and J by 3 bases, with 12 bases between them. CDR1 SGHRS and CDR2 YFSETQ come from the germline V gene. CDR3 residues: CASSLEGGADTEAFF. CDR3 nucleotide sequence: TGCGCCAGCAGCTTGGAAGGTGGGGCGGACACTGAAGCTTTCTTT.

The chain employs TRBV7-9 and TRBJ2-2; D tentatively reads TRBD1 or TRBD2 (5 bases each). The V end was cut by 3 bases, the J end by 0 bases, with 8 bases between. This CDR3 region has 15 residues. Germline CDR1 SEHNR, CDR2 FQNEAQ (reference sequence). The CDR3 DNA reads as TGTGCCAGCAGCTTGGGACGGGCGAACACCGGGGAGCTGTTTTTT. Amino acid sequence: CASSLGRANTGELFF.

This clonotype has just a few counts. The V and J genes are TRBV6-6 and TRBJ1-1; tentatively, D is TRBD1 (6 bases). Trimming cost V 0 bases and J 6 bases, with 14 bases left between them. CDR1 MNHNY and CDR2 SVGAGI come from the germline V gene (reference sequence). CDR3 size: 15 residues. CDR3 nucleotide sequence: TGTGCCAGCAGTTACTCGACAGGATCTCGGGCTGAAGCTTTCTTT. Its protein product is CASSYSTGSRAEAFF.

This clonotype was seen only a few times. This chain links TRBV12-3 or TRBV12-4 with TRBJ1-2, with 7 bases lining up with TRBD1. CDR3 length: 13 amino acids. With 6 bases clipped from V and 8 bases from J, the junction kept 9 bases outside the gene matches. The CDR3: CASSPDRVRGYTF. The CDR3 bases are TGTGCCAGCAGCCCAGACAGGGTCCGGGGCTACACCTTC.

CDR3 region: CASSQDRWLYNEQFF. For the CDR3, the DNA is TGCGCCAGCAGCCAAGATAGGTGGCTTTACAATGAGCAGTTCTTC. The chain carries TRBV4-1 and TRBJ2-1; D is unclear. Germline CDR1 is MGHRA and CDR2 is YSYEKL. The V end lost 0 bases, the J end lost 4 bases, and 10 bases lay between the germline ends. CDR3 length: 15 residues.

The chain carries TRBV5-1 and TRBJ1-4, with D perhaps TRBD1 (5 bases). The CDR3 runs to 14 residues. Germline CDR1 and CDR2: SGHRS and YFSETQ. V lost 0 bases and J lost 6, with 9 bases in between. The CDR3 nucleotides read TGCGCCAGCAGCTTGGTGTGGGACGATGAAAAACTGTTTTTT. Its translation is CASSLVWDDEKLFF.

The V gene is TRBV5-1, the J gene TRBJ2-1; D is unresolved. Germline V gene sequence: CDR1 SGHRS, CDR2 YFSETQ. This CDR3 has 13 amino acids. Trimming removed 3 bases from V and 8 bases from J, with 12 bases in between. CDR3 protein: CASSSRPMDEQFF. The CDR3 nucleotides are TGCGCCAGCAGCTCCCGACCAATGGATGAGCAGTTCTTC.

This clonotype was picked up one time. This chain joins TRBV5-1 and TRBJ2-6, with a tentative D call TRBD1 (6 bases). Germline lookup yields CDR1 SGHRS and CDR2 YFSETQ. The V and J ends lost 2 bases and 2 bases respectively, with 20 bases between them. CDR3 length: 19 amino acids. This chain's CDR3 is CASSLIDSVRGPGANVLTF. CDR3 sequence (DNA): TGCGCCAGCAGCTTAATTGATTCGGTCAGGGGACCTGGGGCCAACGTCCTGACTTTC.

The chain is built from TRBV20-1 and TRBJ2-7; no reliable D call. Germline CDR1 and CDR2: DFQATT and SNEGSKA (reference sequence). The V end lost 6 bases, the J end lost 3 bases, and 9 bases lay between the germline ends. The length of the CDR3 is 11 residues. In DNA, the CDR3 is TGCAGTGCCCCCTCAGGCTACGAGCAGTACTTC. It codes for CSAPSGYEQYF.

V gene TRBV28 combines with J gene TRBJ1-5, with 12 nucleotides matching TRBD1. V was pared by 5 bases and J by 5 bases, with 10 bases of the junction left unmatched. CDR3 length: 17 amino acids. CDR1 and CDR2 (germline): MDHEN, SYDVKM. CDR3 DNA: TGTGCCAGCAGTCCCGGGGACAGGGGGCTTTTAGATCAGCCCCAGCATTTT. Amino acid sequence: CASSPGDRGLLDQPQHF.

In its sample, this clonotype was seen a few times. The chain employs TRBV10-3 and TRBJ1-6; no firm D call. Germline CDR1 ENHRY, CDR2 SYGVKD. The CDR3 spans 12 residues. Trimming stripped 6 bases from V and 8 bases from J, with 8 bases between. The CDR3 protein is CAISLRDSPLHF. CDR3 DNA: TGTGCCATCAGCCTCAGAGATTCACCCCTCCACTTT.

In its sample, this clonotype was seen a few times. The chain is built from TRBV10-3 and TRBJ1-1; D ambiguous. CDR1 is ENHRY and CDR2 is SYGVKD in the germline V gene. Trimming shortened V by 10 bases and J by 1 base, and 13 bases separated the two germline ends. This CDR3 has 13 residues. The CDR3 reads CATSEVWNTEAFF. CDR3 sequence (DNA): TGTGCCACCTCAGAAGTATGGAACACTGAAGCTTTCTTT.

The V gene is TRBV18, the J gene TRBJ1-5; maybe TRBD1 (5 bases). V lost 3 bases, J lost 2 bases, and 11 bases lay in between. CDR3 length: 15 residues. CDR1 is KGHSH, CDR2 LQKENI, per germline. The CDR3 is CASSPSQGGNQPQHF. CDR3 sequence (DNA): TGTGCCAGCTCACCCTCGCAGGGTGGCAATCAGCCCCAGCATTTT.

The chain couples TRBV11-2 to TRBJ1-2; D call uncertain. V was clipped by 5 bases and J by 0 bases, with 7 bases between them. The CDR3 covers 13 residues. Germline V gene sequence: CDR1 SGHAT, CDR2 FQNNGV. Here the CDR3 DNA reads TGTGCCAGCAGCCTAACAACTAACTATGGCTACACCTTC. Protein: CASSLTTNYGYTF.